The 29 T cell receptor beta chains below were found in one sample sequenced in a study of shared clonotypes between healthy human individuals. Sequencing used immunoSEQ multiplex PCR; TCRdb keeps in-frame clones, though not all of them. Of 2 million to 2.5 million clones detected, 80% to 95% appear once; the ten largest clones hold 0.37%. Specimen: naive CD4+ T cells from PBMCs. Regarding subset: CD45RA+ positively selected. The receptors were sampled from a man between 18 and 29 years old in good health. Some clones in this sample may be carry-over from other donors' samples.

V is TRBV7-2 and J is TRBJ2-3; unclear D gene. Per germline, CDR1 SGHTA and CDR2 FQGNSA. CDR3 size: 14 residues. The V and J ends lost 5 bases and 0 bases respectively, with 9 bases between them. CDR3 coding DNA: TGTGCCAGCAGCCCCCCCTGGAGCACAGATACGCAGTATTTT. Translating it yields CASSPPWSTDTQYF.

J is TRBJ1-2 and V is TRBV30; weak D call: TRBD1 (5 bases). V lost 4 bases and J 4 bases, leaving 13 bases between the germline ends. CDR1 and CDR2 from the germline V gene are GTSNPN and SVGIG (reference sequence). The CDR3 extends over 13 amino acids. CDR3 sequence: CAWKIAGSYGYTF. The CDR3, as DNA: TGTGCCTGGAAGATAGCAGGGTCCTATGGCTACACCTTC. The full variable domain, its missing parts supplied by reference TRBV30 and TRBJ1-2, is SQTIHQWPATLVQPVGSPLSLECTVEGTSNPNLYWYRQAAGRGLQLLFYSVGIGQISSEVPQNLSASRPQDRQFILSSKKLLLSDSGFYLCAWKIAGSYGYTFGSGTRLTVV.

The chain employs TRBV7-9 and TRBJ1-6; TRBD1 agrees at 7 bases. V was clipped by 4 bases and J by 2 bases; unmatched bases: 2. The CDR3 extends over 15 amino acids. Germline V gene lookup returns CDR1 SEHNR and CDR2 FQNEAQ (reference sequence). The CDR3: CASSSGGAYNSPLHF. The CDR3, as DNA: TGTGCCAGCAGCTCAGGGGGGGCCTATAATTCACCCCTCCACTTT.

This clone showed up just a few times. V and J are TRBV5-1 and TRBJ1-1; no clear D gene. From germline, CDR1 is SGHRS and CDR2 YFSETQ. The CDR3 runs to 14 residues. Trimming stripped 4 bases from V and 7 bases from J, with 17 bases between. The CDR3 nucleotides are TGCGCCAGCAGCCTTGCAGAGGGAAGGATTGAAGCTTTCTTT. Translation gives CASSLAEGRIEAFF.

The chain is built from TRBV9 and TRBJ2-3; D is uncertain. Per germline, CDR1 SGDLS and CDR2 YYNGEE. There are 14 residues in the CDR3. V was pared by 0 bases and J by 4 bases, with 9 bases between. The CDR3 DNA follows: TGTGCCAGCAGCGTAGGCAGCAGTTCAGATACGCAGTATTTT. Encoded protein: CASSVGSSSDTQYF.

CDR3 sequence (DNA): TGTGCCAGCAGCTTAAATTTGGCAAAGTCTGGAAACACCATATATTTT. Translated: CASSLNLAKSGNTIYF. The chain links TRBV7-9 to TRBJ1-3; D gene uncertain. The germline gives CDR1 SEHNR, CDR2 FQNEAQ (reference sequence). This CDR3 has 16 amino acids. V was clipped by 2 bases and J by 1 base, with 12 bases between them.

The V and J genes are TRBV28 and TRBJ1-2, with TRBD1 identical over 9 bases. CDR1 is MDHEN, CDR2 SYDVKM, per germline. V lost 2 bases, J lost 7 bases, and 5 bases stayed unmatched. The CDR3 sequence is 14 residues long. The CDR3, as DNA: TGTGCCAGCAGTTTAGTGACAGGGGGTTTTGGCTACACCTTC. It translates to CASSLVTGGFGYTF.

A single count supports this clone. The chain links TRBV28 to TRBJ1-2; D ambiguous. CDR1 and CDR2 from the germline V gene are MDHEN and SYDVKM. The CDR3 consists of 15 residues. Trimming cost V 2 bases and J 5 bases, with 15 bases left between them. The CDR3 loop reads CASSLGGRRGYGYTF. DNA of the CDR3: TGTGCCAGCAGTTTAGGCGGGAGACGTGGGTATGGCTACACCTTC.

The rearrangement joins TRBV5-8 to TRBJ2-2; D unclear. The CDR3 length is 15 residues. Germline CDR1 is SGHTS and CDR2 is YDEGEE. Trimming removed 3 bases from V and 3 bases from J, with 12 bases in between. Written as DNA, the CDR3 is TGTGCCAGCAGCTCGGACCCAAAGGACACCGGGGAGCTGTTTTTT. Amino acids: CASSSDPKDTGELFF.

This clone was recorded once. The rearrangement joins TRBV28 to TRBJ2-3; TRBD2 aligns across 7 bases. The CDR3 length is 15 residues. V was clipped by 6 bases and J by 0 bases; unmatched bases: 6. Per germline, CDR1 MDHEN and CDR2 SYDVKM. In nucleotides, the CDR3 is TGTGCCAGCAGGAGTAGCGGGCCTAGCACAGATACGCAGTATTTT. The encoded protein is CASRSSGPSTDTQYF. The variable domain in full, with the rest retrieved from reference TRBV28 and TRBJ2-3, is DVKVTQSSRYLVKRTGEKVFLECVQDMDHENMFWYRQDPGLGLRLIYFSYDVKMKEKGDIPEGYSVSREKKERFSLILESASTNQTSMYLCASRSSGPSTDTQYFGPGTRLTVL.

V and J are TRBV5-1 and TRBJ2-5; 7 bases align to TRBD2. The CDR3 runs 14 residues. Trimming cost V 5 bases and J 0 bases; bases outside gene matches: 4. Germline assignment: CDR1 SGHRS and CDR2 YFSETQ. CDR3: CASRLLANQETQYF. As DNA, the CDR3 is TGCGCCAGCAGACTACTAGCGAACCAAGAGACCCAGTACTTC.

V gene TRBV10-1 combines with J gene TRBJ2-2; 7 nucleotides line up with TRBD1. The CDR3 totals 20 residues. Unmatched junction bases numbered 22, after V lost 5 bases and J lost 4 bases. Per the germline V gene, CDR1 is WNHNN and CDR2 is SYGVQD (reference sequence). CDR3 residues: CASSNRRFCDRVDRTGELFF. In DNA form, the CDR3 reads TGCGCCAGCAGTAACCGAAGGTTTTGTGACAGGGTCGATCGCACCGGGGAGCTGTTTTTT.

The gene calls are TRBV10-3 and TRBJ2-7; TRBD1 aligns across 7 bases. The CDR3 is 15 amino acids. Trimming cost V 0 bases and J 3 bases; bases outside gene matches: 5. In germline, CDR1 is ENHRY, CDR2 SYGVKD. The CDR3: CAISESGRGRYEQYF. The CDR3 DNA is TGTGCCATCAGTGAGTCGGGTAGGGGGCGCTACGAGCAGTACTTC.

The chain uses TRBV7-3 and TRBJ2-1; a weak D match, TRBD2 (6 bases). Germline assignment: CDR1 SGHTA and CDR2 FQGTGA. Between the trimmed V and J ends, which lost 5 bases and 6 bases, there was a span of 14 bases. The CDR3 is made up of 14 amino acids. The CDR3 reads CASSPTGLRNEQFF. CDR3 sequence (DNA): TGTGCCAGCAGCCCGACGGGACTTCGCAATGAGCAGTTCTTC. Full variable domain (missing parts from reference TRBV7-3 and TRBJ2-1): GAGVSQTPSNKVTEKGKYVELRCDPISGHTALYWYRQSLGQGPEFLIYFQGTGAADDSGLPNDRFFAVRPEGSVSTLKIQRTERGDSAVYLCASSPTGLRNEQFFGPGTRLTVL.

V and J are TRBV4-2 and TRBJ1-1, with D uncertain. The CDR3 totals 14 residues. Trimming stripped 1 base from V and 7 bases from J, with 13 bases between. CDR1 and CDR2 from the germline V gene are LGHNA and YNFKEQ. The CDR3 here is CASSQVSIGSEAFF. CDR3 nucleotides: TGTGCCAGCAGCCAAGTTAGTATCGGGAGTGAAGCTTTCTTT.

V usage is TRBV7-9 and J usage is TRBJ2-6, with D unresolved. Germline V CDR1 and CDR2: SEHNR, FQNEAQ (reference sequence). The CDR3 consists of 15 residues. The ends were cut back, 1 base at V and 0 bases at J, with 4 bases in the middle. In nucleotides, the CDR3 is TGTGCCAGCAGCTTAGACCTCTCTGGGGCCAACGTCCTGACTTTC. Protein product: CASSLDLSGANVLTF.

This clone showed up just once. One junction end disagrees with the germline gene, perhaps due to a read error. The rearrangement joins TRBV6-1 to TRBJ1-1; D ambiguous. CDR1 and CDR2 from the germline V gene are MNHNS and SASEGT. CDR3 length equals 12 residues. As DNA, the CDR3 is TGTGCCATCAGTGACGTCGGCGGGGAAGCTTTCTTT. Protein sequence: CAISDVGGEAFF.

This rearrangement joins TRBV5-6 to TRBJ2-3, with 12 positions matching TRBD2. The CDR3 sequence is 16 residues long. In germline, CDR1 is SGHDT, CDR2 YYEEEE. Trimming took 2 bases from V and 7 from J; bases not matched to a gene: 8. The CDR3 bases are TGTGCCAGCAGCTTTCGACTAGCGGGAGTACGGTATACGCAGTATTTT. It yields the protein CASSFRLAGVRYTQYF.

The chain has TRBV9 and TRBJ2-7, with 8 positions matching TRBD2. CDR1 and CDR2 from the germline V gene are SGDLS and YYNGEE. After removal of 2 bases from V and 2 bases from J, the junction contained 3 bases not matched to a gene. The CDR3 totals 14 residues. The CDR3 reads CASSVSGTPYEQYF. The CDR3 nucleotides are TGTGCCAGCAGCGTTAGCGGGACCCCCTACGAGCAGTACTTC.

The rearrangement joins TRBV15 to TRBJ1-1; 8 bases agree with TRBD1. The CDR3 covers 14 residues. In germline, CDR1 is LNHNV, CDR2 YYDKDF (reference sequence). Losses at the gene ends were 5 bases for V and 1 base for J; bases not matched to a gene: 3. The CDR3 DNA follows: TGTGCCACCAGCCCACAGGGGGAGAACACTGAAGCTTTCTTT. Translation: CATSPQGENTEAFF.

Only one count was recorded for this clone. V gene TRBV7-9 combines with J gene TRBJ2-6; possible D gene TRBD2, 6 bases. Germline lookup yields CDR1 SEHNR and CDR2 FQNEAQ (reference sequence). The CDR3 totals 15 residues. The CDR3 bases are TGTGCAGGCGGGGAAAACTTCCCTGGGGCCAACGTCCTGACTTTC. Its protein is CAGGENFPGANVLTF. The full variable domain, with the rest looked up from reference TRBV7-9 and TRBJ2-6, is DTGVSQNPRHKITKRGQNVTFRCDPISEHNRLYWYRQTLGQGPEFLTYFQNEAQLEKSRLLSDRFSAERPKGSFSTLEIQRTEQGDSAMYLCAGGENFPGANVLTFGAGSRLTVL.

This sequence joins TRBV5-6 and TRBJ1-6; the D gene is possibly TRBD1 (5 bases). V lost 3 bases and J 8 bases, leaving 18 bases between the germline ends. Germline V lookup: CDR1 SGHDT, CDR2 YYEEEE. The CDR3 spans 16 residues. The CDR3 protein is CASSSSGRGLDSPLHF. CDR3 DNA: TGTGCCAGCAGCTCTTCAGGGAGGGGACTCGATTCACCCCTCCACTTT.

The chain has TRBV29-1 and TRBJ2-1; D call uncertain. Trimming cost V 2 bases and J 7 bases, with 21 bases left between them. The CDR3 sequence is 16 residues long. CDR1 SQVTM and CDR2 ANQGSEA come from the germline V gene. CDR3 in DNA: TGCAGCGTTGAATCGGCTCGGCGGAGCGTCGGGAATGAGCAGTTCTTC. Translation: CSVESARRSVGNEQFF.

Comments on this clone: Other DNA sequences in this specimen translate into the identical CDR3. V gene TRBV5-1 combines with J gene TRBJ2-1; D is ambiguous. CDR1 is SGHRS and CDR2 is YFSETQ in the germline V gene. The length of the CDR3 is 16 residues. V was cut by 0 bases and J by 0 bases, with 10 bases left in between. The CDR3 DNA follows: TGCGCCAGCAGCTTGGTACCGGCGAGCTCCTACAATGAGCAGTTCTTC. Amino acid sequence: CASSLVPASSYNEQFF.

On this clone itself: Being one base from a much bigger clone, this may be a read error. The same CDR3 arises from other DNA sequences in this sample as well. The chain has TRBV28 and TRBJ1-5; D not certain. The CDR3 covers 12 residues. The V end lost 0 bases, the J end lost 7 bases, and 4 bases lay between the germline ends. Germline CDR1 MDHEN, CDR2 SYDVKM. This chain's CDR3 is CASSLWGQPQHF. In DNA form, the CDR3 reads TGTGCCAGCAGTTTATGGGGGCAGCCCCAGCATTTT. The full variable domain, completed using reference TRBV28 and TRBJ1-5, is DVKVTQSSRYLVKRTGEKVFLECVQDMDHENMFWYRQDPGLGLRLIYFSYDVKMKEKGDIPEGYSVSREKKERFSLILESASTNQTSMYLCASSLWGQPQHFGDGTRLSIL.

The chain joins TRBV18 to TRBJ2-6; the match to TRBD2 covers 12 bases. The CDR3 spans 23 residues. V lost 3 bases and J lost 4; bases outside the gene matches: 22. CDR1 is KGHSH, CDR2 LQKENI, per germline. The CDR3 spells CASSPLGGMAETSGRGGANVLTF. As DNA, the CDR3 is TGTGCCAGCTCACCCCTCGGAGGGATGGCCGAGACTAGCGGGAGAGGAGGGGCCAACGTCCTGACTTTC.

This chain connects TRBV18 to TRBJ2-7; D is undetermined. The germline V and J ends were trimmed by 3 bases and 5 bases, with 14 bases remaining between them. The germline gives CDR1 KGHSH, CDR2 LQKENI. The CDR3 runs 14 residues. This chain's CDR3 is CASSPSGPQHEQYF. The DNA for the CDR3 is TGTGCCAGCTCACCGTCCGGGCCGCAGCACGAGCAGTACTTC.

The chain has TRBV6-5 and TRBJ1-2; a weak D match, TRBD1 (6 bases). V gave up 5 bases and J gave up 3 bases, with 16 bases separating them. Looked up from germline, CDR1 is MNHEY and CDR2 is SVGAGI. The CDR3 runs to 15 residues. The CDR3 sequence is CASSIDWGADYGYTF. The CDR3 nucleotides read TGTGCCAGCAGTATTGATTGGGGGGCGGACTATGGCTACACCTTC.

This chain's CDR3 is CASSSEWRTSTDTQYF. CDR3 DNA: TGCGCCAGCAGCTCTGAGTGGCGGACTAGCACAGATACGCAGTATTTT. This chain connects TRBV5-1 to TRBJ2-3; D might be TRBD2 (5 bases). V was cut by 3 bases and J by 0 bases, with 14 bases left in between. This CDR3 is built from 16 residues. CDR1 is SGHRS, CDR2 YFSETQ, per germline.